Each of the 2 T cell receptor beta chains below was sequenced from the same sample in a study of blood T cell repertoires in COVID-19. Clones were sequenced by immunoSEQ multiplex PCR, and TCRdb holds only the in-frame ones, with some missing. The data contain 30,000 to 35,000 clones, roughly 78% of them singletons. The sequencing sample was made of peripheral blood. Receptor source: a man of 80 years or more with active or convalescent COVID-19.

J is TRBJ2-1 and V is TRBV19; a possible D gene is TRBD1 (5 bases). This CDR3 region has 13 residues. The germline CDR1 and CDR2 sequences are LNHDA and SQIVND (reference sequence). V was trimmed by 6 bases and J by 5 bases, leaving 11 bases between them. The CDR3 region is CASRGRPDNEQFF. CDR3 bases: TGTGCCAGTAGGGGGCGGCCCGACAATGAGCAGTTCTTC.

The chain has TRBV3-1 (or the pseudogene TRBV3-2) and TRBJ2-7, with D possibly matching TRBD2 (6 bases). The V gene's germline CDR1 is LGHDT and CDR2 YNNKEL (reference sequence). The CDR3 contains 12 residues. The V end lost 5 bases, the J end lost 9 bases, and 14 bases lay between the germline ends. The CDR3, as DNA: TGTGCCAGCAGCGTCCCGGGAGAGGGGCAGTACTTC. This translates into CASSVPGEGQYF.